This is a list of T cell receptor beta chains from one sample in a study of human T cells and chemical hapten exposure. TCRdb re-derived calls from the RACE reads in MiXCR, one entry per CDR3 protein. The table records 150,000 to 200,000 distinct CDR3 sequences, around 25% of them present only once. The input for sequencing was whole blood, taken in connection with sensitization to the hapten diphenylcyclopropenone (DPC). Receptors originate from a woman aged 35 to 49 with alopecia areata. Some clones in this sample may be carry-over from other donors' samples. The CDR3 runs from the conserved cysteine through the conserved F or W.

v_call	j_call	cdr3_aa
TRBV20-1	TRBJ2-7	CSATGQSYEQYF
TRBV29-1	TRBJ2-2	CSVGGGPPTGELFF
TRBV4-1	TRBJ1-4	CASSQAETTNEKLFF
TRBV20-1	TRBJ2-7	CSARAVYEQYF
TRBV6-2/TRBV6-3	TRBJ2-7	CASRTGTGPQEQYF
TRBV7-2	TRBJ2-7	CASSVRQGANEQYF
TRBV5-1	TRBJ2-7	CASSASEQGHYEQYF
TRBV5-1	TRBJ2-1	CASSLVAGETYNEQFF
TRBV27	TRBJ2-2	CASSLFDGVTGELFF
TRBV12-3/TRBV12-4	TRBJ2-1	CASGGVGSVYNEQFF
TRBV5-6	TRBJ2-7	CASSLALRDLYEQYF
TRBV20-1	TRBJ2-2	CSAKDRNTGELFF
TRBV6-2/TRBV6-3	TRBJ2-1	CASSSLAGEGNEQFF
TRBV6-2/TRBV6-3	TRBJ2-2	CASSYRQTTGELFF
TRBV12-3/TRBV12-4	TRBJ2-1	CASSSIGRAPNEQFF
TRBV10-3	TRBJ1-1	CAISNTVAREAFF
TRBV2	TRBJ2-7	CASSKGLAGVEQYF
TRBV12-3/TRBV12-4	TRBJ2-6	CASSPAGANVLTF
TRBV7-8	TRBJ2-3	CASSTPAKADTQYF
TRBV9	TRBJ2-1	CASSPSGPSYNEQFF
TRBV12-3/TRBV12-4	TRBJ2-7	CASNPGGGSYEQYF
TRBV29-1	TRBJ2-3	CSVEAATDTQYF
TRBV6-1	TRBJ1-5	CACRDKYSNQPQHF